This entry is about one T cell receptor (beta chain). Its cognate antigen is unknown. This sample is drawn from a study of monozygotic twins with inflammatory bowel disease. The CDR3 has 13 residues. Germline assignment: CDR1 SGHRS and CDR2 YFSETQ. TCRdb reanalyzed the 5' RACE reads and collapses them to one entry per CDR3 protein, without DNA. This sample's table has fewer than 400,000 distinct CDR3 sequences. Study-level results: There was no support for any single strong signal or clonotype associated with IBD.

The sequence derives from a human donor with ulcerative colitis or Crohn's disease, or a healthy co-twin of an affected twin (not recorded which). The chain has TRBV5-1 and TRBJ2-1. The material sequenced was blood. The CDR3 here is CASSFPSTNEQFF.